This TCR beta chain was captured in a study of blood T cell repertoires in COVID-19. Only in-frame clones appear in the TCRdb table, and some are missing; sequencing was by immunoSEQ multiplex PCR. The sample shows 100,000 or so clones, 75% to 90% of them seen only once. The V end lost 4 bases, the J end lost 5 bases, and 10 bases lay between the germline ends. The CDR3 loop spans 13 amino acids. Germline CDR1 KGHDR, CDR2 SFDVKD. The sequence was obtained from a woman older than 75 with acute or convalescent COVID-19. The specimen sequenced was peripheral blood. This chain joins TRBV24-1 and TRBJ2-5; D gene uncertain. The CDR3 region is CATSDRRWETQYF. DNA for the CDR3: TGTGCCACCAGTGACCGGAGATGGGAGACCCAGTACTTC.